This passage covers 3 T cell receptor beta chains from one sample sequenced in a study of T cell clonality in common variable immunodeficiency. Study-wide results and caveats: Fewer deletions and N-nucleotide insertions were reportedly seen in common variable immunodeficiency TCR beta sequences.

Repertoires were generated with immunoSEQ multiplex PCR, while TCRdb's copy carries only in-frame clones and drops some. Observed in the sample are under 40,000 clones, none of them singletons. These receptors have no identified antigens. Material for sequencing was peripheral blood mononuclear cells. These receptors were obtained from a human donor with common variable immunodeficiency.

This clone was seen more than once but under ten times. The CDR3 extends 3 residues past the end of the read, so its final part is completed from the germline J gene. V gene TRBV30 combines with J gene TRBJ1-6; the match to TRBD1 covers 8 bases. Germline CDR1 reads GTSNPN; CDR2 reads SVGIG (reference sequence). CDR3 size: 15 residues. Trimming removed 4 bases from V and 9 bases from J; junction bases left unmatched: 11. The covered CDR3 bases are TGTGCCTGGACCGTACGCGGGACAGGTTCTTCACCC. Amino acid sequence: CAWTVRGTGSSP. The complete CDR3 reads CAWTVRGTGSSPLHF.

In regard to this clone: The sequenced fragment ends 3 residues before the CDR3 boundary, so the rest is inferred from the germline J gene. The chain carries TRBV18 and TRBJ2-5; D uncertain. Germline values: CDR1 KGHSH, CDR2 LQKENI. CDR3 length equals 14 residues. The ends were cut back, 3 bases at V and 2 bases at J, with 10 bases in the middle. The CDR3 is CASSPPYGQETQYF. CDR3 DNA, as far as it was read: TGTGCCAGCTCACCGCCTTACGGTCAAGAGACC.

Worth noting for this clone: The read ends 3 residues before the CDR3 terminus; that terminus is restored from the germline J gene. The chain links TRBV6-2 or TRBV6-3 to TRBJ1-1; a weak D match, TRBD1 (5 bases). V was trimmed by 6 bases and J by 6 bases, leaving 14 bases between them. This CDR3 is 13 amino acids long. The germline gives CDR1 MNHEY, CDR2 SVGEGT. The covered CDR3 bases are TGTGCCAGCAGCAGGGAAGGAGGCTCTGAA. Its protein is CASSREGGSE. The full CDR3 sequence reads CASSREGGSEAFF.